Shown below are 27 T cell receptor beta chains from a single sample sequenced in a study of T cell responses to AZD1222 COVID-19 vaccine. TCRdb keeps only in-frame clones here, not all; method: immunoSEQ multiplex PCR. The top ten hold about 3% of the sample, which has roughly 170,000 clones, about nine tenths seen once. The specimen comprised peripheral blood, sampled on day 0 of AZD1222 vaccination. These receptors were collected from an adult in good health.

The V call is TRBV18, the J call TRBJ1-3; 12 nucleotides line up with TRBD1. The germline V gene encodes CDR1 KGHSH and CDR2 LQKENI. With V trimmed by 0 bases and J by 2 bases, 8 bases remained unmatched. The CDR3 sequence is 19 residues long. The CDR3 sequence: CASSPPGTGGAGAGNTIYF. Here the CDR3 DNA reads TGTGCCAGCTCACCACCCGGGACAGGGGGCGCCGGAGCTGGAAACACCATATATTTT.

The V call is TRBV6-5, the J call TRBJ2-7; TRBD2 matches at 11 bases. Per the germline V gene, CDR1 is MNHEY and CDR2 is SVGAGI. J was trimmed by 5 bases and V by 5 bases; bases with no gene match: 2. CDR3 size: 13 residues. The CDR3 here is CASSLSGRDEQYF. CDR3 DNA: TGTGCCAGCAGTCTTAGCGGGAGGGACGAGCAGTACTTC.

The CDR3 DNA follows: TGTGCCAGCAGCCAAGGAGCAGGGACGAGCTCCTATAATTCACCCCTCCACTTT. Encoded protein: CASSQGAGTSSYNSPLHF. The rearrangement uses TRBV4-2 and TRBJ1-6; the D gene is possibly TRBD1 (5 bases). Germline V gene lookup returns CDR1 LGHNA and CDR2 YNFKEQ. This CDR3 has 18 residues. Trimming stripped 1 base from V and 0 bases from J, with 13 bases between.

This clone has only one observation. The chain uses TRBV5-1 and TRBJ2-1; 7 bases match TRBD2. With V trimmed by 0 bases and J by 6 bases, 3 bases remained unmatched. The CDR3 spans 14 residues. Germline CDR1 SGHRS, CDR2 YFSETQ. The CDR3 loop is CASSLVASGNEQFF. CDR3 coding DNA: TGCGCCAGCAGCTTGGTGGCTAGCGGCAATGAGCAGTTCTTC.

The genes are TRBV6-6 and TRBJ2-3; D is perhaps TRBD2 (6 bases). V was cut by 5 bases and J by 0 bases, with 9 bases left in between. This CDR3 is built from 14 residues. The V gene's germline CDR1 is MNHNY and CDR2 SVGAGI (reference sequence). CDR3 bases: TGTGCCAGCAGTCCGAGCGGGAGCACAGATACGCAGTATTTT. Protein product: CASSPSGSTDTQYF.

CDR3 in amino acids: CASVDRPKAPLHF. CDR3 coding DNA: TGTGCCAGTGTGGACCGACCTAAGGCACCCCTCCACTTT. This rearrangement joins TRBV19 to TRBJ1-6, with D unclear. The CDR3 runs to 13 residues. Per germline, CDR1 LNHDA and CDR2 SQIVND (reference sequence). Trimming left V 8 bases short and J 11 bases short, with 16 bases between.

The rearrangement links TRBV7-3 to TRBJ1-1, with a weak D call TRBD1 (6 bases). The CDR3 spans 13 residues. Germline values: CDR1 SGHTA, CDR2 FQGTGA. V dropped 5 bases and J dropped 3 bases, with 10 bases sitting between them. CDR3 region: CASSTRQDTEAFF. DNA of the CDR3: TGTGCCAGCAGCACCCGACAGGACACTGAAGCTTTCTTT.

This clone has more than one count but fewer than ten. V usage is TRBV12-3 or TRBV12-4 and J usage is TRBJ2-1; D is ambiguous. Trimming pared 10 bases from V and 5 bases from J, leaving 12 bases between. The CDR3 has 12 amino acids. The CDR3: CATGRLDNEQFF. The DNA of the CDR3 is TGTGCCACGGGCCGTCTCGACAATGAGCAGTTCTTC.

The DNA of the CDR3 is TGTGCCAGCAGCCCAGCAGGAGGGCGCTACGAGCAGTACTTC. It encodes CASSPAGGRYEQYF. V gene TRBV28 combines with J gene TRBJ2-7, with D perhaps matching TRBD2 (6 bases). The CDR3 runs to 14 residues. CDR1 MDHEN and CDR2 SYDVKM come from the germline V gene. Trimming took off 6 bases at V and 3 bases at J, with 15 bases between the two ends. The full variable domain, completed using reference TRBV28 and TRBJ2-7, is DVKVTQSSRYLVKRTGEKVFLECVQDMDHENMFWYRQDPGLGLRLIYFSYDVKMKEKGDIPEGYSVSREKKERFSLILESASTNQTSMYLCASSPAGGRYEQYFGPGTRLTVT.

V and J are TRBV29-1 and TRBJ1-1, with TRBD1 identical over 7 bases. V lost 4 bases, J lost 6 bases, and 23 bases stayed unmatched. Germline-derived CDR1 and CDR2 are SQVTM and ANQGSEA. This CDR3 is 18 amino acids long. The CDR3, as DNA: TGCAGCGTTGTGGGGTCACAGGGGTTAGTCCTTTCCCACTCTGAAGCTTTCTTT. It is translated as CSVVGSQGLVLSHSEAFF.

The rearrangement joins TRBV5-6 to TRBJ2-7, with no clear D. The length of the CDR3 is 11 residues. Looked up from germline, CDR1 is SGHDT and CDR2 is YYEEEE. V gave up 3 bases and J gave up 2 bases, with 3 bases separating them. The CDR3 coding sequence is TGTGCCAGCAGCTCCGCCTACGAGCAGTACTTC. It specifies CASSSAYEQYF.

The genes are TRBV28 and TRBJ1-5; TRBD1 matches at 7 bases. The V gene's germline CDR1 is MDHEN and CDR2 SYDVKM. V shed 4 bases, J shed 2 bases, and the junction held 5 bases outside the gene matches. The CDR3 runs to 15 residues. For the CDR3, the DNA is TGTGCCAGCAGTTACAGGGGCAGAGGCAATCAGCCCCAGCATTTT. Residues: CASSYRGRGNQPQHF.

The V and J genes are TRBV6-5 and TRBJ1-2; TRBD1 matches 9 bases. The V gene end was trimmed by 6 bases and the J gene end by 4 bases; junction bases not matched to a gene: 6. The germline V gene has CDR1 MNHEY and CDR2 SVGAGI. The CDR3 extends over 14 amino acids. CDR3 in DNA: TGTGCCAGCAGAAAAATGGGACAGGGCTATGGCTACACCTTC. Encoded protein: CASRKMGQGYGYTF.

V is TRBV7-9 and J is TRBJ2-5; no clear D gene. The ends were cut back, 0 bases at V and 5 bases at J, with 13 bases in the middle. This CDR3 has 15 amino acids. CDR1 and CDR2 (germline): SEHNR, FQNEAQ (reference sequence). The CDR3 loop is CASSLASTRVETQYF. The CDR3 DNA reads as TGTGCCAGCAGCTTAGCGTCGACCCGGGTGGAGACCCAGTACTTC. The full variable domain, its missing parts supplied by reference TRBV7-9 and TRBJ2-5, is DTGVSQNPRHKITKRGQNVTFRCDPISEHNRLYWYRQTLGQGPEFLTYFQNEAQLEKSRLLSDRFSAERPKGSFSTLEIQRTEQGDSAMYLCASSLASTRVETQYFGPGTRLLVL.

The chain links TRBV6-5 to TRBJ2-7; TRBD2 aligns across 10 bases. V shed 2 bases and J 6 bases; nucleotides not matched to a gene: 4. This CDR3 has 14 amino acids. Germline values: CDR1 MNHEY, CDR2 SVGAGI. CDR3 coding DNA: TGTGCCAGCAGTTACCCTAGCGGGAGAGGCGAGCAGTACTTC. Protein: CASSYPSGRGEQYF.

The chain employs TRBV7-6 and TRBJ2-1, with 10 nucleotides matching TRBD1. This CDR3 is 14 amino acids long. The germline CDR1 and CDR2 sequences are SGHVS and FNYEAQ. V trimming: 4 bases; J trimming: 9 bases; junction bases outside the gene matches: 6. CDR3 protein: CASSSRDRGSEQFF. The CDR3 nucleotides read TGTGCCAGCAGCTCCCGGGACAGGGGAAGTGAGCAGTTCTTC.

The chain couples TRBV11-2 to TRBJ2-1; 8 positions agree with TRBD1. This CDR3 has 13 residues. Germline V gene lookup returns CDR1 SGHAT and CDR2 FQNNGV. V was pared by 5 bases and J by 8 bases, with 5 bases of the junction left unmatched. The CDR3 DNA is TGTGCCAGCAGCGAGCAGGGGGCCCATGAGCAGTTCTTC. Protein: CASSEQGAHEQFF. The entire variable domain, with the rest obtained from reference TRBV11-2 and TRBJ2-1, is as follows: EAGVAQSPRYKIIEKRQSVAFWCNPISGHATLYWYQQILGQGPKLLIQFQNNGVVDDSQLPKDRFSAERLKGVDSTLKIQPAKLEDSAVYLCASSEQGAHEQFFGPGTRLTVL.

CDR3 residues: CAIETGGAMNTEAFF. The CDR3 DNA reads TGTGCCATCGAGACAGGGGGGGCCATGAACACTGAAGCTTTCTTT. V gene TRBV7-9 combines with J gene TRBJ1-1, with 9 positions matching TRBD1. Germline V gene lookup returns CDR1 SEHNR and CDR2 FQNEAQ (reference sequence). This CDR3 has 15 amino acids. After removal of 10 bases from V and 0 bases from J, the junction contained 9 bases not matched to a gene. The complete variable domain, with remaining parts taken from reference TRBV7-9 and TRBJ1-1, reads DTGVSQNPRHKITKRGQNVTFRCDPISEHNRLYWYRQTLGQGPEFLTYFQNEAQLEKSRLLSDRFSAERPKGSFSTLEIQRTEQGDSAMYLCAIETGGAMNTEAFFGQGTRLTVV.

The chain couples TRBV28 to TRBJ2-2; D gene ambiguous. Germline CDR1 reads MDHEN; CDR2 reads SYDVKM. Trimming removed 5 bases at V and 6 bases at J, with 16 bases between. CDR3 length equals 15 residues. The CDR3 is CASSTSGRLAGELFF. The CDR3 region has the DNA TGTGCCAGCAGTACTTCAGGAAGGCTAGCCGGGGAGCTGTTTTTT.

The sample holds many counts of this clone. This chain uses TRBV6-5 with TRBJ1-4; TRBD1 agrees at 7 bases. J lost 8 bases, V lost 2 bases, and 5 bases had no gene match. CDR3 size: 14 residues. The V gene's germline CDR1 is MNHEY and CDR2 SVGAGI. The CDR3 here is CASSYDRANEKLFF. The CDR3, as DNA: TGTGCCAGCAGTTACGACAGGGCGAACGAAAAACTGTTTTTT.

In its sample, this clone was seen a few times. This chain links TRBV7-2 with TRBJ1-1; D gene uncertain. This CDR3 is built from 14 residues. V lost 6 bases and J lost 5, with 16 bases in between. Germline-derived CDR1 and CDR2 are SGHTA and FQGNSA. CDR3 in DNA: TGTGCCAGCAGACCGCAGGTCCTAGGAACTGAAGCTTTCTTT. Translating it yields CASRPQVLGTEAFF.

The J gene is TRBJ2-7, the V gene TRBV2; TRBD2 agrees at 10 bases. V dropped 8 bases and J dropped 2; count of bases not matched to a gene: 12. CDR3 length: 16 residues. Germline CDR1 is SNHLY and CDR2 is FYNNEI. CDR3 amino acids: CASLGEVAGGTYEQYF. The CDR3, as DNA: TGTGCCAGCCTGGGGGAGGTAGCGGGAGGCACCTACGAGCAGTACTTC.

The CDR3 loop reads CASSDVSNYGYTF. CDR3 DNA: TGTGCCAGCAGTGACGTTTCTAACTATGGCTACACCTTC. V and J are TRBV6-6 and TRBJ1-2; no clear D. CDR1 is MNHNY and CDR2 is SVGAGI in the germline V gene (reference sequence). The CDR3 spans 13 residues. Trimming took off 5 bases at V and 0 bases at J, with 7 bases between the two ends.

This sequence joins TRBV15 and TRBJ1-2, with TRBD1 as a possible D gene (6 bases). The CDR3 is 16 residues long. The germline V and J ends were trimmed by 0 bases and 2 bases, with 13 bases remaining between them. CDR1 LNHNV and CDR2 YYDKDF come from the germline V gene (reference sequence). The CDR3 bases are TGTGCCACCAGCAGAGATCGACAGGCTGCGAACTATGGCTACACCTTC. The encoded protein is CATSRDRQAANYGYTF.

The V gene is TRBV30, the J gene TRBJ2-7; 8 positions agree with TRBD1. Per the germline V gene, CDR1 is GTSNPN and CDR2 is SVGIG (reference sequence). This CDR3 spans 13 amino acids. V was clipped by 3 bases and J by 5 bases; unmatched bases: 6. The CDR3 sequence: CAWSNGQGHEQYF. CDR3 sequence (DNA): TGTGCCTGGAGCAACGGACAGGGCCACGAGCAGTACTTC.

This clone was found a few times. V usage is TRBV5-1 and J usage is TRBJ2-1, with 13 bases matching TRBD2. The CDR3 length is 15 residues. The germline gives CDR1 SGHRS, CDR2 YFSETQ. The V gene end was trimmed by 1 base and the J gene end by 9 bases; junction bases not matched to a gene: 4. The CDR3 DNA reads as TGCGCCAGCAGCTTGAGGACTAGCGGGAGAGGTGAGCAGTTCTTC. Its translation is CASSLRTSGRGEQFF.

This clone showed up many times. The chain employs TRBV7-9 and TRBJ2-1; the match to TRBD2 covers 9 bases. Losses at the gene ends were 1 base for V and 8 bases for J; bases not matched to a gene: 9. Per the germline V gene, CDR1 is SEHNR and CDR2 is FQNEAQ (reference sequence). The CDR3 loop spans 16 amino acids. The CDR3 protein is CASSLGDISGSHEQFF. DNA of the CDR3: TGTGCCAGCAGCTTAGGGGATATTAGCGGGAGTCATGAGCAGTTCTTC.